Each of the 32 T cell receptor beta chains below was sequenced from the same sample in a study of blood T cell repertoires in COVID-19. Assay: immunoSEQ multiplex PCR; the TCRdb copy retains only in-frame clones and omits some. Of fewer than 300,000 clones in the sample, about 87% were seen once. Sequenced sample: peripheral blood. Source of these receptors: a human donor in a cohort sampled during active COVID-19.

The chain couples TRBV6-5 to TRBJ2-7; 11 bases are shared with TRBD1. J lost 2 bases, V lost 2 bases, and 2 bases had no gene match. The CDR3 spans 15 residues. Germline CDR1 is MNHEY and CDR2 is SVGAGI. CDR3 region: CASSYRDRGTYEQYF. The CDR3 bases are TGTGCCAGCAGTTACCGGGACAGGGGGACCTACGAGCAGTACTTC.

The gene calls are TRBV5-4 and TRBJ1-2, with 8 bases that match TRBD1. V shed 0 bases, J shed 8 bases, and the junction held 6 bases outside the gene matches. Germline V gene sequence: CDR1 SGHNT, CDR2 YYREEE (reference sequence). The CDR3 spans 14 residues. The chain's CDR3 is CASSLEAGTGGYTF. CDR3 sequence (DNA): TGTGCCAGCAGCTTGGAAGCAGGGACAGGCGGCTACACCTTC.

This chain links TRBV5-5 with TRBJ2-5; D is possibly TRBD1 (6 bases). Germline loops: CDR1 SGHKS, CDR2 YYEKEE (reference sequence). The CDR3 sequence is 14 residues long. Deletions cut 0 bases from V and 5 bases from J, with 11 bases between. The CDR3 DNA follows: TGTGCCAGCAGCTTGGTGGGGGCAGTTGAGACCCAGTACTTC. It yields the protein CASSLVGAVETQYF.

V and J are TRBV6-5 and TRBJ2-3, with 12 bases lining up with TRBD2. CDR3 size: 15 residues. Trimming removed 8 bases from V and 6 bases from J; junction bases left unmatched: 9. Germline V gene lookup returns CDR1 MNHEY and CDR2 SVGAGI. The chain's CDR3 is CASFPSGRVSDTQYF. In nucleotides, the CDR3 is TGTGCCAGCTTTCCTAGCGGGAGGGTCTCTGATACGCAGTATTTT.

The J gene is TRBJ2-7, the V gene TRBV5-4, with D perhaps matching TRBD1 (6 bases). Germline V lookup: CDR1 SGHNT, CDR2 YYREEE (reference sequence). The CDR3 consists of 15 residues. V lost 0 bases, J lost 6 bases, and 16 bases lay in between. The CDR3 loop is CASSLEGTRSAEQYF. CDR3 DNA: TGTGCCAGCAGCTTGGAAGGGACACGGTCGGCCGAGCAGTACTTC.

This chain links TRBV7-2 with TRBJ2-5; the match to TRBD2 covers 12 bases. Trimming removed 5 bases from V and 4 bases from J; junction bases left unmatched: 14. This CDR3 is built from 18 residues. CDR1 is SGHTA and CDR2 is FQGNSA in the germline V gene. The CDR3 bases are TGTGCCAGCAGCCCCGGATCGCTAGCGGGGGGGCCGCGAGAGACCCAGTACTTC. Protein sequence: CASSPGSLAGGPRETQYF.

This rearrangement joins TRBV6-4 to TRBJ2-2, with TRBD1 matching over 8 bases. Germline V gives CDR1 MRHNA, CDR2 SNTAGT. The CDR3 is 15 residues long. V shed 5 bases and J 4 bases; nucleotides not matched to a gene: 6. In DNA, the CDR3 is TGTGCCAGCAGTCCCAAACAGGGGGGCACCGGGGAGCTGTTTTTT. This gives the protein CASSPKQGGTGELFF.

A single count supports this clone. The V call is TRBV9, the J call TRBJ2-2, with 7 bases matching TRBD2. The CDR3 loop spans 16 amino acids. Per germline, CDR1 SGDLS and CDR2 YYNGEE. After removal of 0 bases from V and 6 bases from J, the junction contained 8 bases not matched to a gene. CDR3 nucleotide sequence: TGTGCCAGCAGCGTAGTCGCGGGAGTATTATCCGGGGAGCTGTTTTTT. Its translation is CASSVVAGVLSGELFF.

This CDR3 is CASRTSGSLGTDTQYF. CDR3 bases: TGTGCCAGCAGGACTAGCGGGAGTCTCGGCACAGATACGCAGTATTTT. The chain employs TRBV2 and TRBJ2-3, with 12 bases lining up with TRBD2. The germline V gene has CDR1 SNHLY and CDR2 FYNNEI. The CDR3 runs 16 residues. The ends lost 6 bases at V and 1 base at J; junction bases unmatched: 5.

The rearrangement uses TRBV11-2 and TRBJ1-4; 8 bases fit TRBD1. The CDR3 runs 15 residues. The junction had 9 bases not matched to a gene; V was cut back by 5 bases and J by 7 bases. In germline, CDR1 is SGHAT, CDR2 FQNNGV. The CDR3 region is CASSRAQGAAEKLFF. The CDR3 nucleotides are TGTGCCAGCAGCCGAGCCCAGGGGGCGGCTGAAAAACTGTTTTTT. The complete variable domain, with remaining parts taken from reference TRBV11-2 and TRBJ1-4, reads EAGVAQSPRYKIIEKRQSVAFWCNPISGHATLYWYQQILGQGPKLLIQFQNNGVVDDSQLPKDRFSAERLKGVDSTLKIQPAKLEDSAVYLCASSRAQGAAEKLFFGSGTQLSVL.

The genes are TRBV28 and TRBJ1-1; D possibly corresponds to TRBD1 (6 bases). Germline assignment: CDR1 MDHEN and CDR2 SYDVKM. V was pared by 3 bases and J by 8 bases, with 7 bases between. The CDR3 covers 11 residues. CDR3 loop: CASSFQGEAFF. The CDR3 DNA follows: TGTGCCAGCAGTTTCCAGGGGGAAGCTTTCTTT.

The chain combines TRBV4-2 with TRBJ2-7; a possible D gene is TRBD2 (6 bases). CDR3 size: 18 residues. From germline, CDR1 is LGHNA and CDR2 YNFKEQ. Trimming took 0 bases from V and 2 from J, leaving 20 bases between them. DNA for the CDR3: TGTGCCAGCAGCCAAGATCAATTCAACCTGGGGGGAACCTACGAGCAGTACTTC. It is translated as CASSQDQFNLGGTYEQYF.

The chain carries TRBV4-1 and TRBJ1-3; 10 nucleotides align to TRBD1. The germline V gene encodes CDR1 MGHRA and CDR2 YSYEKL. V gave up 4 bases and J gave up 0 bases; unmatched junction bases: 3. The CDR3 contains 16 residues. The DNA for the CDR3 is TGCGCCAGCAGCCGGGACAGGGGTCTCTCTGGAAACACCATATATTTT. It encodes CASSRDRGLSGNTIYF.

The chain employs TRBV5-1 and TRBJ2-1, with TRBD2 matching over 7 bases. V trimming: 4 bases; J trimming: 7 bases; junction bases outside the gene matches: 14. This CDR3 comprises 16 residues. Germline V lookup: CDR1 SGHRS, CDR2 YFSETQ. Here the CDR3 reads CASSPGLGPIGNEQFF. The CDR3 DNA sequence: TGCGCCAGCAGCCCAGGACTAGGCCCTATTGGTAATGAGCAGTTCTTC.

There are a few counts of this clone. The V and J genes are TRBV2 and TRBJ1-2; TRBD1 aligns across 7 bases. The CDR3 length is 13 residues. Germline V gene lookup returns CDR1 SNHLY and CDR2 FYNNEI. Trimming removed 6 bases from V and 8 bases from J; junction bases left unmatched: 9. CDR3 coding DNA: TGTGCCAGCAGGGTGACAGGGTCGGGCGGCTACACCTTC. This sequence encodes CASRVTGSGGYTF.

This chain joins TRBV5-4 and TRBJ2-2, with TRBD2 as a possible D gene (6 bases). Germline CDR1 is SGHNT and CDR2 is YYREEE (reference sequence). This CDR3 comprises 16 residues. V lost 0 bases and J 6 bases, leaving 15 bases between the germline ends. The chain's CDR3 is CASSLARTGVSGELFF. In DNA form, the CDR3 reads TGTGCCAGCAGCTTGGCCCGGACGGGGGTATCCGGGGAGCTGTTTTTT.

The chain couples TRBV11-2 to TRBJ2-1; D is ambiguous. V was pared by 5 bases and J by 0 bases, with 11 bases between. The CDR3 has 15 residues. Germline assignment: CDR1 SGHAT and CDR2 FQNNGV. The CDR3, as DNA: TGTGCCAGCAGCGAAACAGTACCCTCCTACAATGAGCAGTTCTTC. This gives the protein CASSETVPSYNEQFF.

This clone was seen only a few times. The J gene is TRBJ2-6, the V gene TRBV3-1 (or the pseudogene TRBV3-2), with D maybe TRBD2 (5 bases). Germline V gene sequence: CDR1 LGHDT, CDR2 YNNKEL (reference sequence). This CDR3 is built from 15 residues. Trimming removed 3 bases at V and 3 bases at J, with 9 bases between. This CDR3 reads CASSHRGGGANVLTF. The CDR3 region has the DNA TGTGCCAGCAGCCATCGGGGTGGTGGGGCCAACGTCCTGACTTTC.

The chain is built from TRBV3-1 (or the pseudogene TRBV3-2) and TRBJ2-7; maybe TRBD1 (5 bases). V shed 1 base and J shed 3 bases, with 7 bases lying between them. The V gene's germline CDR1 is LGHDT and CDR2 YNNKEL (reference sequence). The CDR3 length is 13 residues. CDR3 loop: CASSQVQGYEQYF. In DNA, the CDR3 is TGTGCCAGCAGCCAAGTTCAGGGCTACGAGCAGTACTTC.

The chain has TRBV4-3 and TRBJ2-7; TRBD1 is a possible D gene (6 bases). Germline CDR1 is LGHNA and CDR2 is YSLEER. CDR3 length equals 14 residues. V lost 8 bases and J 4 bases, leaving 18 bases between the germline ends. CDR3 DNA: TGCGCCAGCTCTACCCAACAGGGAACGTACGAGCAGTACTTC. Protein product: CASSTQQGTYEQYF.

The chain uses TRBV2 and TRBJ1-2; D remains unclear. CDR3 length: 14 residues. CDR1 is SNHLY and CDR2 is FYNNEI in the germline V gene. V shed 2 bases and J shed 6 bases, with 13 bases lying between them. CDR3 protein: CASSELGRRNGYTF. The CDR3 DNA is TGTGCCAGCAGTGAATTGGGCAGACGGAATGGCTACACCTTC.

This clone came up once. The chain recombines TRBV27 with TRBJ1-6, with a possible D match to TRBD1 (5 bases). The CDR3 covers 14 residues. Trimming took off 3 bases at V and 10 bases at J, with 13 bases between the two ends. CDR1 and CDR2 from the germline V gene are MNHEY and SMNVEV (reference sequence). The DNA of the CDR3 is TGTGCCAGCAGTTTCTGGGGGGTAAGGTCACCCCTCCACTTT. Its protein product is CASSFWGVRSPLHF.

The V gene is TRBV10-3, the J gene TRBJ2-3; TRBD2 agrees at 7 bases. V was pared by 3 bases and J by 1 base, with 7 bases of the junction left unmatched. CDR1 and CDR2 from the germline V gene are ENHRY and SYGVKD. This CDR3 region has 16 residues. The CDR3 DNA is TGTGCCATCAGTGACGTATTAGCGGGCCGCACAGATACGCAGTATTTT. Amino acids: CAISDVLAGRTDTQYF.

The chain is built from TRBV5-1 and TRBJ1-1; TRBD1 might be the D (5 bases). This CDR3 contains 13 residues. Germline CDR1 reads SGHRS; CDR2 reads YFSETQ. Trimming removed 4 bases from V and 6 bases from J, with 13 bases in between. This CDR3 is CASSADSVSEAFF. CDR3 bases: TGCGCCAGCAGCGCTGACAGTGTCTCTGAAGCTTTCTTT.

A single count supports this clone. V usage is TRBV7-9 and J usage is TRBJ1-1, with 7 bases fitting TRBD1. Germline V gene sequence: CDR1 SEHNR, CDR2 FQNEAQ (reference sequence). CDR3 size: 15 residues. The V gene end was trimmed by 2 bases and the J gene end by 1 base; junction bases not matched to a gene: 4. The CDR3 bases are TGTGCCAGCAGCTTATCAGGGGGTCCGAACACTGAAGCTTTCTTT. Translation gives CASSLSGGPNTEAFF.

This rearrangement joins TRBV28 to TRBJ1-1; no reliable D call. From germline, CDR1 is MDHEN and CDR2 SYDVKM. This CDR3 contains 12 residues. Trimming removed 3 bases from V and 10 bases from J, with 12 bases in between. CDR3 amino acids: CASSLIPSAAFF. CDR3 nucleotide sequence: TGTGCCAGCAGTTTGATCCCCAGTGCAGCTTTCTTT.

This chain links TRBV6-5 with TRBJ2-1; 8 bases map to TRBD2. The CDR3 length is 15 residues. CDR1 is MNHEY and CDR2 is SVGAGI in the germline V gene. Trimming at V came to 6 bases and at J to 10 bases, leaving 14 bases not matched to a gene. The chain's CDR3 is CASRPIGLAGKEQFF. CDR3 in DNA: TGTGCCAGCAGACCAATTGGGCTAGCGGGCAAAGAGCAGTTCTTC.

The chain couples TRBV19 to TRBJ1-5; 7 nucleotides match TRBD1. The CDR3 contains 14 residues. V lost 8 bases to trimming and J lost 3 bases; unmatched junction nucleotides: 7. In germline, CDR1 is LNHDA, CDR2 SQIVND (reference sequence). In DNA, the CDR3 is TGTGCCAGTTCACAGGGGATAATCAATCAGCCCCAGCATTTT. Translated: CASSQGIINQPQHF.

V and J are TRBV7-9 and TRBJ2-1, with TRBD2 identical over 15 bases. With V trimmed by 4 bases and J by 9 bases, 10 bases remained unmatched. The CDR3 has 17 residues. CDR1 is SEHNR, CDR2 FQNEAQ, per germline (reference sequence). As DNA, the CDR3 is TGTGCCAGCAGCTCCACCTTACCGGGACTAGCGGGAGGTGAGCAGTTCTTC. It codes for CASSSTLPGLAGGEQFF.

This clone was seen only a few times. The chain joins TRBV6-6 to TRBJ1-3; D is unclear. Between the trimmed V and J ends, which lost 0 bases and 3 bases, there was a span of 6 bases. Germline V gene sequence: CDR1 MNHNY, CDR2 SVGAGI (reference sequence). The CDR3 consists of 14 residues. The CDR3 DNA reads as TGTGCCAGCAGTTACTCGGAGGGTGGAAACACCATATATTTT. Amino acids: CASSYSEGGNTIYF.

The chain has TRBV13 and TRBJ1-1; 8 positions match TRBD1. The CDR3 is 14 residues long. Per the germline V gene, CDR1 is PRHDT and CDR2 is FYEKMQ (reference sequence). With 0 bases clipped from V and 10 bases from J, the junction kept 7 bases outside the gene matches. The CDR3 region has the DNA TGTGCCAGCAGCTTAGGCGCCCAGGGGGCTCGAGCTTTCTTT. This codes for CASSLGAQGARAFF.

This clone showed up just once. The chain has TRBV4-1 and TRBJ2-7; TRBD2 matches 11 bases. CDR3 length: 19 amino acids. Germline values: CDR1 MGHRA, CDR2 YSYEKL. V was pared by 1 base and J by 6 bases, with 17 bases of the junction left unmatched. The CDR3 region has the DNA TGCGCCAGCAGCCAAGCCCCTAGCGGGGGGCTCGTGGGTCCCTCCGAGCAGTACTTC. Translation gives CASSQAPSGGLVGPSEQYF.